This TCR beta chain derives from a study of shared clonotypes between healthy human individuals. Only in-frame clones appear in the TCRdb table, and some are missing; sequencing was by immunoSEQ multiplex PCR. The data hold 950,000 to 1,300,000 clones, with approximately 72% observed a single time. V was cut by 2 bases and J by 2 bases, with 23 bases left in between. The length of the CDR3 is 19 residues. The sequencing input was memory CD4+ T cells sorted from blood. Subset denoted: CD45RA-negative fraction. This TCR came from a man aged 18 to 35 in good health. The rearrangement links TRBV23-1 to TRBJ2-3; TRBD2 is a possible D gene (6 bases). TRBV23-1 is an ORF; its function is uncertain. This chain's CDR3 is CASSQPPSGGRLTTDTQYF. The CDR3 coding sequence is TGCGCCAGCAGTCAACCACCTTCCGGGGGTCGCTTAACCACAGATACGCAGTATTTT.